A selection of T cell receptor beta chains follows, all from one sample in a study of response to subunit inactivated influenza vaccine. A single record per CDR3 protein comes from TCRdb applying MiXCR to the RT-PCR reads. The table lists 550,000 to 650,000 distinct CDR3 sequences, 12% of them singletons, with 10% in the top ten. Sequences were derived from PBMCs from blood, sampled on the day of vaccination. All receptors come from a man aged 50 or older who received an inactivated influenza vaccine. Both conserved end residues are trimmed from each CDR3.

V gene: TRBV10-3
J gene: TRBJ1-2
CDR3 protein: AISEVGGNYGYT

V gene: TRBV20-1
J gene: TRBJ1-5
CDR3 protein: SATQGSHQPQH

V gene: TRBV3-1
J gene: TRBJ2-1
CDR3 protein: ASSQGGVAGDHEQF

V gene: TRBV28
J gene: TRBJ1-2
CDR3 protein: ASSFRDVYGYT

V gene: TRBV29-1
J gene: TRBJ2-3
CDR3 protein: SVGVRGEADTQY

V gene: TRBV12-3/TRBV12-4
J gene: TRBJ2-1
CDR3 protein: ASNPWGGNNEQF

V gene: TRBV7-9
J gene: TRBJ2-3
CDR3 protein: ASSSDRGSDTQY

V gene: TRBV7-2
J gene: TRBJ2-1
CDR3 protein: ASRRSGTGKNEQF

V gene: TRBV7-2
J gene: TRBJ2-2
CDR3 protein: ASSRGTANTGELF

V gene: TRBV29-1
J gene: TRBJ2-3
CDR3 protein: SASTGDRAQY

V gene: TRBV11-2
J gene: TRBJ2-5
CDR3 protein: ASSLGLVTQY

V gene: TRBV12-3/TRBV12-4
J gene: TRBJ2-5
CDR3 protein: ASSRIAGRGETQY

V gene: TRBV7-3
J gene: TRBJ2-3
CDR3 protein: ASSSSRTPSTDTQY

V gene: TRBV5-1
J gene: TRBJ2-1
CDR3 protein: ASSLGGVVYNEQF

V gene: TRBV20-1
J gene: TRBJ2-5
CDR3 protein: SADPGLELGTQY

V gene: TRBV11-2
J gene: TRBJ2-7
CDR3 protein: ASSLVVGDTYEQY

V gene: TRBV6-5
J gene: TRBJ2-1
CDR3 protein: ASSYRDRGSSAGEQF

V gene: TRBV28
J gene: TRBJ2-2
CDR3 protein: AISGGLRGGELF

V gene: TRBV2
J gene: TRBJ1-3
CDR3 protein: ASSEGPPHFSGNTIY

V gene: TRBV5-1
J gene: TRBJ2-1
CDR3 protein: ASTHITPSTGVPDEQF

V gene: TRBV5-1
J gene: TRBJ1-1
CDR3 protein: ASSLRTVNTEAF

V gene: TRBV20-1
J gene: TRBJ2-5
CDR3 protein: SAPLRDRVSVTQY